The source of this T cell receptor beta chain is a study of CD8 T cells in ankylosing spondylitis. Study findings and constraints: Among TCR beta sequences, a motif of eight or nine highly homologous variants appeared characteristic of ankylosing spondylitis blood. Certain motif variants had earlier been reported in reactive arthritis synovial fluid and blood. According to the report, clones linked to the disease were significantly enriched in matched synovial fluid samples taken from ankylosing spondylitis patients.

The CDR3 has 13 residues. CDR1 is MDHEN, CDR2 SYDVKM, per germline. The ends were cut back, 5 bases at V and 5 bases at J, with 13 bases in the middle. This clonotype occurred a few times. The antigen remains undetermined. Libraries for TCR beta were made by quantitative 5'-RACE with molecular barcodes. A single record per CDR3 protein comes from TCRdb applying MiXCR to the 5' RACE reads. The sample yields roughly 160,000 distinct CDR3 sequences, roughly 10% seen once. The TCR comes from a male donor with ankylosing spondylitis or in good health (not recorded which). The material sequenced was blood, either unsorted or a sorted T cell fraction (not recorded which). The rearrangement links TRBV28 to TRBJ2-7; D gene unclear. The CDR3 nucleotides are TGTGCCAGCAGTCCCACTAACCGTGACGAGCAGTACTTC. This sequence encodes CASSPTNRDEQYF.